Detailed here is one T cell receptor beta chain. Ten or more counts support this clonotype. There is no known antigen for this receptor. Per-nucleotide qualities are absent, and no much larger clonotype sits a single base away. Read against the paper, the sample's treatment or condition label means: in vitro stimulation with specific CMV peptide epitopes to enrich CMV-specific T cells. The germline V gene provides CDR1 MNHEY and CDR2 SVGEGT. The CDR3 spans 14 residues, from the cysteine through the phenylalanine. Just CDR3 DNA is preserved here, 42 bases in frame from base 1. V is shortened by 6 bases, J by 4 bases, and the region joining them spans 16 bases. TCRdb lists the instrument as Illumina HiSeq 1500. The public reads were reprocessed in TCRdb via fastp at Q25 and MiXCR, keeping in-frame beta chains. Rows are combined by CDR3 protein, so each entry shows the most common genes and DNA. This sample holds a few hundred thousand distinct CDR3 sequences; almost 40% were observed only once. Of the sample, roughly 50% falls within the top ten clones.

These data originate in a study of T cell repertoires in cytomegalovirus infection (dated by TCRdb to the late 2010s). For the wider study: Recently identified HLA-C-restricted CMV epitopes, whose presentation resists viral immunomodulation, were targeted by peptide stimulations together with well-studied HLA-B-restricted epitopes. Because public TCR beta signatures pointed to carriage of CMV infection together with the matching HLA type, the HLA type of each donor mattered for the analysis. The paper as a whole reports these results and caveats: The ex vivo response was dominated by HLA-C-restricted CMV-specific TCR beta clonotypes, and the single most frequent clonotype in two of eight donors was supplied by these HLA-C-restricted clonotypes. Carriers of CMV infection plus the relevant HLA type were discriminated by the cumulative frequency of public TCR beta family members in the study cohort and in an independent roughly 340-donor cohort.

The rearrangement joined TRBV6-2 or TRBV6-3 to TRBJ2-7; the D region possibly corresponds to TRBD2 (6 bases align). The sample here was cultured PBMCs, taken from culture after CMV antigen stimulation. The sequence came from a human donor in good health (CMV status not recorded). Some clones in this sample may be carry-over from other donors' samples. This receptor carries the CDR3 CASRQIGTLYEQYF. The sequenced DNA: TGTGCCAGCAGACAAATAGGGACTTTATACGAGCAGTACTTC.